Presented here are 14 T cell receptor beta chains from one specimen sequenced in a study of blood T cell repertoires in COVID-19 (dated by TCRdb to the early 2020s). The method behind the library was the immunoSEQ multiplex PCR assay. Not all clones reach the TCRdb copy of this immuneACCESS table, which keeps in-frame sequences only. Checked studies attribute under half of the gap to unresolved V genes and leave the rest unexplained. This sample lists 200,000 to 250,000 clones; approximately 86% were detected once. The ten largest clonotypes hold 3.6% of the sample. The material sequenced was peripheral blood. These receptors were obtained from an elderly woman with acute or convalescent COVID-19.

V usage is TRBV9 and J usage is TRBJ2-5; the D gene is possibly TRBD2 (6 bases). Germline CDR1 and CDR2: SGDLS and YYNGEE. This CDR3 region has 14 residues. Trimming took off 0 bases at V and 4 bases at J, with 10 bases between the two ends. The chain's CDR3 is CASSVVGGRETQYF. CDR3 bases: TGTGCCAGCAGCGTAGTGGGAGGCAGAGAGACCCAGTACTTC.

The V call is TRBV5-1, the J call TRBJ2-3; D is possibly TRBD1 (6 bases). CDR1 is SGHRS and CDR2 is YFSETQ in the germline V gene. The CDR3 loop spans 15 amino acids. Deletions cut 2 bases from V and 6 bases from J, with 16 bases between. The CDR3 sequence is CASSLQGVRSDTQYF. In DNA, the CDR3 is TGCGCCAGCAGCTTACAGGGAGTAAGGAGCGATACGCAGTATTTT.

This chain links TRBV15 with TRBJ1-5; D gene uncertain. CDR3 length equals 18 residues. Germline V lookup: CDR1 LNHNV, CDR2 YYDKDF (reference sequence). Trimming took off 4 bases at V and 0 bases at J, with 19 bases between the two ends. The chain's CDR3 is CATSTLEGVRYSNQPQHF. The CDR3 nucleotides are TGTGCCACCAGCACCTTGGAGGGAGTAAGGTATAGCAATCAGCCCCAGCATTTT.

The V gene is TRBV5-1, the J gene TRBJ2-6; 8 bases align to TRBD1. The germline gives CDR1 SGHRS, CDR2 YFSETQ. Trimming took 3 bases from V and 3 from J; bases not matched to a gene: 5. The CDR3 spans 16 residues. CDR3 sequence: CASSWTGTGGANVLTF. The DNA for the CDR3 is TGCGCCAGCAGCTGGACCGGGACAGGTGGGGCCAACGTCCTGACTTTC.

V and J are TRBV7-3 and TRBJ1-6; 7 bases agree with TRBD1. The V segment lost 5 bases and the J segment 9 bases; nucleotides outside the gene matches: 4. The CDR3 is made up of 13 amino acids. Germline-derived CDR1 and CDR2 are SGHTA and FQGTGA. CDR3 region: CASSAGGRSPLHF. Here the CDR3 DNA reads TGTGCCAGCAGCGCAGGGGGACGTTCACCCCTCCACTTT.

This clone was detected a few times. For the CDR3, the DNA is TGTGCCAGCAGCCAAGGACAGGGCAACACTGAAGCTTTCTTT. Translated: CASSQGQGNTEAFF. The V and J genes are TRBV7-9 and TRBJ1-1, with 8 bases that match TRBD1. The CDR3 length is 14 residues. In germline, CDR1 is SEHNR, CDR2 FQNEAQ (reference sequence). The ends lost 5 bases at V and 2 bases at J; junction bases unmatched: 4.

The chain is built from TRBV6-5 and TRBJ1-4; 8 bases match TRBD1. Germline CDR1 reads MNHEY; CDR2 reads SVGAGI. CDR3 size: 13 residues. The V segment lost 8 bases and the J segment 4 bases; nucleotides outside the gene matches: 3. Here the CDR3 DNA reads TGTGCCAGCGCGGGACAGGTTAATGAAAAACTGTTTTTT. It is translated as CASAGQVNEKLFF.

The CDR3 nucleotides are TGTGCCAGCTCACCAAGTAGGGGCCCTACCTACAATGAGCAGTTCTTC. It specifies CASSPSRGPTYNEQFF. The J gene is TRBJ2-1, the V gene TRBV18, with D maybe TRBD1 (5 bases). The germline V gene encodes CDR1 KGHSH and CDR2 LQKENI. This CDR3 has 16 amino acids. The V end lost 2 bases, the J end lost 2 bases, and 13 bases lay between the germline ends.

The V and J genes are TRBV2 and TRBJ1-1; TRBD1 agrees at 7 bases. Trimming cost V 5 bases and J 5 bases; bases outside gene matches: 8. The germline gives CDR1 SNHLY, CDR2 FYNNEI. There are 14 residues in the CDR3. CDR3 DNA sequence: TGTGCCAGCAGTTACCGGGACAGCGGAACTGAAGCTTTCTTT. It encodes CASSYRDSGTEAFF.

V usage is TRBV5-6 and J usage is TRBJ1-4; TRBD1 agrees at 9 bases. With V trimmed by 0 bases and J by 7 bases, 7 bases remained unmatched. The CDR3 contains 16 residues. CDR1 and CDR2 from the germline V gene are SGHDT and YYEEEE. The CDR3 protein is CASSLAAGTGSEKLFF. The CDR3, as DNA: TGTGCCAGCAGCTTGGCTGCCGGGACAGGGTCTGAAAAACTGTTTTTT.

CDR3: CASSFRGTGGRGIANTGELFF. CDR3 nucleotides: TGTGCCAGCAGTTTTCGAGGGACAGGGGGCAGAGGGATCGCGAACACCGGGGAGCTGTTTTTT. The J gene is TRBJ2-2, the V gene TRBV27; 12 bases are a match to TRBD1. The CDR3 loop spans 21 amino acids. Trimming took 3 bases from V and 0 from J; bases not matched to a gene: 14. Germline V lookup: CDR1 MNHEY, CDR2 SMNVEV (reference sequence).

This chain links TRBV4-1 with TRBJ2-5, with D perhaps TRBD1 (6 bases). V lost 3 bases and J lost 1, with 12 bases in between. This CDR3 contains 15 residues. In germline, CDR1 is MGHRA, CDR2 YSYEKL. CDR3 DNA: TGCGCCAGCAGCCAGAGGGGGACGGCCCAAGAGACCCAGTACTTC. Translating it yields CASSQRGTAQETQYF.

The chain joins TRBV5-1 to TRBJ1-2, with 11 bases lining up with TRBD1. The CDR3 loop spans 14 amino acids. In germline, CDR1 is SGHRS, CDR2 YFSETQ. V was pared by 4 bases and J by 6 bases, with 5 bases of the junction left unmatched. The DNA for the CDR3 is TGCGCCAGCAGCGGGGGACAGGGGGTAGATGGCTACACCTTC. Translated: CASSGGQGVDGYTF.

The chain combines TRBV28 with TRBJ1-2, with 7 bases matching TRBD1. CDR1 is MDHEN and CDR2 is SYDVKM in the germline V gene. The CDR3 extends over 16 amino acids. The J segment lost 2 bases and the V segment lost 3 bases, leaving 9 bases of the junction unmatched. The CDR3 nucleotides are TGTGCCAGCAGTTTCCAGGGGGAGTTTCCCAACTATGGCTACACCTTC. Translating it yields CASSFQGEFPNYGYTF.